These T cell receptor beta chains were read from a single sample in a study of preoperative IRX-2 immunotherapy in early breast cancer. Here immunoSEQ multiplex PCR was the method, and the copy in TCRdb shows in-frame clones only, minus some. The data show about 98,000 clones, 80% to 90% seen once. The sequenced sample was tumor tissue, obtained after IRX-2 immunotherapy. The receptor set was obtained from a human donor with breast cancer. CDR3s include the opening cysteine and the closing phenylalanine or tryptophan. A D gene is named only where the DNA matches it firmly. Not every row has a clone size; where given, it reads once, few, many or a size class.

>few|TRBJ1-4|TRBV5-1|NA
TGCGCCAGCAGCTTGGAGCAGGGCGATGAAAAACTGTTTTTT
CASSLEQGDEKLFF
>NA|TRBJ2-1|TRBV28|NA
TGTGCCAGCAGTTCATTCGGGGAGTCCTACAATGAGCAGTTCTTC
CASSSFGESYNEQFF
>NA|TRBJ2-2|TRBV28|NA
TGTGCCAGCAGTTTACGGGTCCATGGCGGGGAGCTGTTTTTT
CASSLRVHGGELFF
>NA|TRBJ1-3|TRBV28|NA
TGTGCCAGCAGTCCGTTTGCCACAGGGATATCAAGAAACACCATATATTTT
CASSPFATGISRNTIYF
>NA|TRBJ2-3|TRBV10-2|TRBD1
TGCGCCAGCAGGACTGCGGGACAGGGGCCTAATACGCAGTATTTT
CASRTAGQGPNTQYF
>NA|TRBJ2-7|TRBV18|NA
TGTGCCAGCTCACCAACCCGGGAAGCCTACGAGCAGTACTTC
CASSPTREAYEQYF
>NA|TRBJ1-2|TRBV6-8|TRBD1
TGTGCCAGCAGTTACTCCGGGACAGCCGGCTACACCTTC
CASSYSGTAGYTF
>NA|TRBJ1-3|TRBV30|NA
TGTGCCTGGAGTGTTACGACAGCCACTGGAAACACCATATATTTT
CAWSVTTATGNTIYF
>NA|TRBJ2-5|TRBV6-8|TRBD1
TGTGCCAGCGCCCGGGACAGGGGAATCCAAGAGACCCAGTACTTC
CASARDRGIQETQYF
>NA|TRBJ1-6|TRBV28|NA
TGTGCCAGCTTGGGAGGGGGGGCTTCCTATAATTCACCCCTCCACTTT
CASLGGGASYNSPLHF
>NA|TRBJ2-1|TRBV15|NA
TGTGCCACCAGCAGAGATCGGGAGCAGCCTGGAAATGAGCAGTTCTTC
CATSRDREQPGNEQFF
>NA|TRBJ2-7|TRBV6-8|TRBD1
TGTGCCAGCAGTTACCCGTGGACAGGGAATCAGGCATACGAGCAGTACTTC
CASSYPWTGNQAYEQYF
>once|TRBJ2-2|TRBV10-2|NA
TGCGCCAGCAGCATTGGACAGAACTCCGGGGAGCTGTTTTTT
CASSIGQNSGELFF
>NA|TRBJ1-3|TRBV5-1|NA
TGCGCCAGCAGCAGAGACGGGACAACTGGAAACACCATATATTTT
CASSRDGTTGNTIYF
>NA|TRBJ2-1|TRBV6-8|TRBD2
TGTGCCAGCAGTTACGAGCCCCTAGCGGGAGTCGCGTACAATGAGCAGTTCTTC
CASSYEPLAGVAYNEQFF
>NA|TRBJ1-5|TRBV10-1|NA
TGCGCCAGCAGTGAGGGGAATCCGAATCAGCCCCAGCATTTT
CASSEGNPNQPQHF
>NA|TRBJ1-1|TRBV5-1|NA
TGCGCCAGCAGCATGAACAGGGATGGTACGAACACTGAAGCTTTCTTT
CASSMNRDGTNTEAFF
>NA|TRBJ1-1|TRBV5-1|NA
TGCGCCAGCCACCCCGGAGGATCCTTTACTGAAGCTTTCTTT
CASHPGGSFTEAFF
>NA|TRBJ2-3|TRBV10-1|TRBD1
TGCGCCAGTAGTGAGACCACAGGGGGCGCAGATACGCAGTATTTT
CASSETTGGADTQYF
>NA|TRBJ2-3|TRBV30|TRBD2
TGTGCCTGGAGACTCGGACTAGCGATTGCGGGTGGCACAGATACGCAGTATTTT
CAWRLGLAIAGGTDTQYF
>NA|TRBJ1-1|TRBV28|NA
TGTGCCAGCGTCTCTTGGGGAGGTTTGAACACTGAAGCTTTCTTT
CASVSWGGLNTEAFF
>once|TRBJ1-3|TRBV18|NA
TGTGCCAGCTCACCATCACTTTCTGGAAACACCATATATTTT
CASSPSLSGNTIYF
>NA|TRBJ2-7|TRBV11-3|NA
TGTGCCAGCAGCTTTTGGGGACTTAACCGGTACGAGCAGTACTTC
CASSFWGLNRYEQYF
>NA|TRBJ1-1|TRBV6-8|NA
TGTGCCTCGACGACTGAGTTTGACACTGAAGCTTTCTTT
CASTTEFDTEAFF
>NA|TRBJ2-7|TRBV5-1|NA
TGCGCCAGCAGCTTGTCCGGGGGCCCCCCTCAATACGAGCAGTACTTC
CASSLSGGPPQYEQYF
>NA|TRBJ2-7|TRBV28|NA
TGTGCCAGCACCAACCCGCCGGGACTGCTCCTCGAGCAGTACTTC
CASTNPPGLLLEQYF
>NA|TRBJ1-1|TRBV5-1|NA
TGCGCCAGCAGCTTGGAGGGGTTGTGGACTGAAGCTTTCTTT
CASSLEGLWTEAFF
>NA|TRBJ2-4|TRBV19|TRBD1
TGTGCCAGTAACTCAGGACAGGGGGACTCAAACATTCAGTACTTC
CASNSGQGDSNIQYF
>NA|TRBJ2-7|TRBV6-7|NA
TGTGCCAGCAGCAAGGGCACGGGTTACGAGCAGTACTTC
CASSKGTGYEQYF
>NA|TRBJ2-1|TRBV19|TRBD2
TGTGCCAGTACGAGGGCTAGCGGCTACAATGAGCAGTTCTTC
CASTRASGYNEQFF
>few|TRBJ1-2|TRBV5-1|NA
TGCGCCAGCAGCTTGGATTTAGCATACTATGGCTACACCTTC
CASSLDLAYYGYTF
>NA|TRBJ2-5|TRBV5-1|TRBD2
TGCGCCAGCAGCTTGGCCGCGGGGGTGAGGGAGACCCAGTACTTC
CASSLAAGVRETQYF
>NA|TRBJ2-7|TRBV28|NA
TGTGCCAGCAGTACAAACCGGGACCGAGCCTACGAGCAGTACTTC
CASSTNRDRAYEQYF
>NA|TRBJ2-2|TRBV19|NA
TGTGCCAGTAGTATAGTGGAACGGCTAGCTTACGCGAACACCGGGGAGCTGTTTTTT
CASSIVERLAYANTGELFF
>NA|TRBJ1-4|TRBV7-7|TRBD1
TGTGCTAGCAGCCCCCGACAGGGGATAGATGGAAAACTGTTTTTT
CASSPRQGIDGKLFF
>few|TRBJ2-1|TRBV7-6|NA
TGTGCCAGCAGCCGGGACTCGGCCTACAATGAGCAGTTCTTC
CASSRDSAYNEQFF
>NA|TRBJ1-2|TRBV6-8|NA
TGTGCCAGCAGGGCAGGTGGTACAGGGACTCATGGCTACACCTTC
CASRAGGTGTHGYTF
>NA|TRBJ1-5|TRBV18|NA
TGTGCCAGCTCACCACCAGGTGTGGGACAGCCCCAGCATTTT
CASSPPGVGQPQHF
>NA|TRBJ2-5|TRBV5-1|TRBD2
TGCGCCAGCAGCTCTAGCGGGGGGTATGGAGAGACCCAGTACTTC
CASSSSGGYGETQYF
>NA|TRBJ1-4|TRBV7-8|TRBD1
TGTGCCAGCAGCTTAGGGGACAGGGCTAATGAAAAACTGTTTTTT
CASSLGDRANEKLFF